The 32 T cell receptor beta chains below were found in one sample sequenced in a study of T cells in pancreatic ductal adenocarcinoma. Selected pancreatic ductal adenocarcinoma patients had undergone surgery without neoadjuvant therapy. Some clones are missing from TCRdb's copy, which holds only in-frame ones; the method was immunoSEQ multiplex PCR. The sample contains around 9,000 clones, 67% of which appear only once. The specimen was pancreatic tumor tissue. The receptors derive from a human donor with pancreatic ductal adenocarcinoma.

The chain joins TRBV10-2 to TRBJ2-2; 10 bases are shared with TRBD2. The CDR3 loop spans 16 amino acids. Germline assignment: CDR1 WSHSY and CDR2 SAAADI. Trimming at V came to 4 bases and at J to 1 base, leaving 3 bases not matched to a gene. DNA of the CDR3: TGCGCCAGCAGTGTAGCGGGGGGCCTGAACACCGGGGAGCTGTTTTTT. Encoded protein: CASSVAGGLNTGELFF.

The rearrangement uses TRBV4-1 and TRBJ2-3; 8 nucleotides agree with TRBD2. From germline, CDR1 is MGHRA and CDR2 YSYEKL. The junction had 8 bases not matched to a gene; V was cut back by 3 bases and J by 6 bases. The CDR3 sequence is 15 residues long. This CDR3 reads CASSQLAGGRDTQYF. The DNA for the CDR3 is TGCGCCAGCAGCCAGTTGGCGGGGGGCAGGGATACGCAGTATTTT.

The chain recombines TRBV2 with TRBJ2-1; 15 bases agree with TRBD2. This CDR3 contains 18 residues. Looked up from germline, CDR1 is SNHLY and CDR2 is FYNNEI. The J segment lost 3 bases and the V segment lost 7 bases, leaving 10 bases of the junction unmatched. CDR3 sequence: CASMKGLAGGRDYNEQFF. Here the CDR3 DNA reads TGTGCCAGCATGAAGGGACTAGCGGGGGGACGGGACTACAATGAGCAGTTCTTC.

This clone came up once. The CDR3 is CASSRLQLGLAGDYEQYF. Written as DNA, the CDR3 is TGTGCCAGCAGCCGTCTACAATTGGGACTAGCGGGAGACTACGAGCAGTACTTC. The J gene is TRBJ2-7, the V gene TRBV5-4; 14 nucleotides align to TRBD2. Per the germline V gene, CDR1 is SGHNT and CDR2 is YYREEE (reference sequence). The CDR3 is made up of 18 amino acids. Trimming at V came to 4 bases and at J to 3 bases, leaving 12 bases not matched to a gene.

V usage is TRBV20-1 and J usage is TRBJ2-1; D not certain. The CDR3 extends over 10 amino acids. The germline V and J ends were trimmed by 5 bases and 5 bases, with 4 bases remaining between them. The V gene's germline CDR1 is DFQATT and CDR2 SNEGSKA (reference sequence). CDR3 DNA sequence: TGCAGTGCTTCCGACAATGAGCAGTTCTTC. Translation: CSASDNEQFF.

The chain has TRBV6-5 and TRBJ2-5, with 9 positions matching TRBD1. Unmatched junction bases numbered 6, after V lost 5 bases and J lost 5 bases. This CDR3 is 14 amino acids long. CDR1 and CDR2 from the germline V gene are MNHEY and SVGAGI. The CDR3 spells CASSPGQGTETQYF. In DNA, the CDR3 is TGTGCCAGCAGTCCGGGACAGGGAACGGAGACCCAGTACTTC.

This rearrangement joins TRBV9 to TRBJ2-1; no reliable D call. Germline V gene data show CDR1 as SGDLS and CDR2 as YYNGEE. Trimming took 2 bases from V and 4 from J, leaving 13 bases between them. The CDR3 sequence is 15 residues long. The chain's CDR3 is CASSVSSSFYNEQFF. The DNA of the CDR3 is TGTGCCAGCAGCGTCTCGAGCTCCTTTTACAATGAGCAGTTCTTC.

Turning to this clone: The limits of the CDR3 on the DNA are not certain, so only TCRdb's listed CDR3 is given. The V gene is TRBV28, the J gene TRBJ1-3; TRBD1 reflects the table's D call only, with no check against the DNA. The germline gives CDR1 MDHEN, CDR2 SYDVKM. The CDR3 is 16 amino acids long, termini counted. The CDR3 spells CASSSGQGSSGNTIYF.

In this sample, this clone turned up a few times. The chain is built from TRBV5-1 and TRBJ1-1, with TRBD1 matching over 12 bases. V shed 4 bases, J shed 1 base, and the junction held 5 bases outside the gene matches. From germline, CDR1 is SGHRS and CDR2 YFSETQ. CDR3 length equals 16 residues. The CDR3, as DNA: TGCGCCAGCAGCCCGGGACAGGGGGCGGCGAACACTGAAGCTTTCTTT. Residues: CASSPGQGAANTEAFF.

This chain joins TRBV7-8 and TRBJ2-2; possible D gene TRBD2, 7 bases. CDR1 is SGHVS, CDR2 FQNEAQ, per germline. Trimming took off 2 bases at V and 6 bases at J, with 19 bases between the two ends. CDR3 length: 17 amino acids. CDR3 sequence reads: CASSLFIRGGPSGELFF. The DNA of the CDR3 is TGTGCCAGCAGCTTATTCATTCGCGGGGGCCCATCCGGGGAGCTGTTTTTT.

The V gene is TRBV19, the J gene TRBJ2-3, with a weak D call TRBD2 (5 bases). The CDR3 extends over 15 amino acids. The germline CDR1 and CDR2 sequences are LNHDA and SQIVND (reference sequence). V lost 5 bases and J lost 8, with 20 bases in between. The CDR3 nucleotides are TGTGCCAGTAGTCCACGTGGAGGTGGCTTGGGTACGCAGTATTTT. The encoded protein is CASSPRGGGLGTQYF.

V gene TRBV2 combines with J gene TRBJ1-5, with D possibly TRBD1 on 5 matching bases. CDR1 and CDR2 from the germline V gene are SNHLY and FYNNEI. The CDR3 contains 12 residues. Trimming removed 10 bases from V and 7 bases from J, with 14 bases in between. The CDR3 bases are TGTGCCACCAGCAGGGCAAGGCAGCCCCAGCATTTT. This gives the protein CATSRARQPQHF.

The CDR3 DNA follows: TGTGCCACAGTGACAGGGGGCAGCTATGGCTACACCTTC. Protein: CATVTGGSYGYTF. The genes are TRBV6-6 and TRBJ1-2, with 10 positions matching TRBD1. The V segment lost 10 bases and the J segment 4 bases; nucleotides outside the gene matches: 6. CDR1 is MNHNY and CDR2 is SVGAGI in the germline V gene (reference sequence). This CDR3 region has 13 residues.

The chain's CDR3 is CASSLPQGSYGYTF. The CDR3 region has the DNA TGTGCCAGCAGTTTACCACAGGGGAGCTATGGCTACACCTTC. The rearrangement uses TRBV28 and TRBJ1-2, with 7 positions matching TRBD1. V trimming: 2 bases; J trimming: 4 bases; junction bases outside the gene matches: 4. The germline V gene encodes CDR1 MDHEN and CDR2 SYDVKM. The CDR3 has 14 amino acids.

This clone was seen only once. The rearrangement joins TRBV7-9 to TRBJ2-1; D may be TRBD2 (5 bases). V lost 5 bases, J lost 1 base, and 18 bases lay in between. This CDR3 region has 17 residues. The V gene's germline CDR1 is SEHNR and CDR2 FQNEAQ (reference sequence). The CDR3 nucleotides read TGTGCCAGCAGCCAACGTGTTGGGTGGAGGTCCTACAATGAGCAGTTCTTC. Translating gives CASSQRVGWRSYNEQFF.

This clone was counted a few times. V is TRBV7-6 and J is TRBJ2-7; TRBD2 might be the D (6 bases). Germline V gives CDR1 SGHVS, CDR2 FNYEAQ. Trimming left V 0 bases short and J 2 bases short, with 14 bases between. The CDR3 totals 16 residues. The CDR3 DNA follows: TGTGCCAGCAGCTTAGCCTCTAGCGCTGTCACCTACGAGCAGTACTTC. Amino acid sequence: CASSLASSAVTYEQYF.

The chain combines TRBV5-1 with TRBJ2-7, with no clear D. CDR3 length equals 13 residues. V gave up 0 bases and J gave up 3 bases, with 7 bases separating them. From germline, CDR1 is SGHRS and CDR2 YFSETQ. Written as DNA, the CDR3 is TGCGCCAGCAGCTTGGATTACAGCTACGAGCAGTACTTC. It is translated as CASSLDYSYEQYF.

CDR3 amino acids: CASSKWLDRGRQTNYGYTF. CDR3 sequence (DNA): TGTGCCAGTAGTAAGTGGTTAGACAGGGGTAGACAAACTAACTATGGCTACACCTTC. J is TRBJ1-2 and V is TRBV19; 8 nucleotides agree with TRBD1. CDR1 LNHDA and CDR2 SQIVND come from the germline V gene (reference sequence). The CDR3 has 19 residues. Unmatched junction bases numbered 16, after V lost 4 bases and J lost 0 bases. Based on the CDR3 plus reference TRBV19 and TRBJ1-2, the full variable domain is DGGITQSPKYLFRKEGQNVTLSCEQNLNHDAMYWYRQDPGQGLRLIYYSQIVNDFQKGDIAEGYSVSREKKESFPLTVTSAQKNPTAFYLCASSKWLDRGRQTNYGYTFGSGTRLTVV.

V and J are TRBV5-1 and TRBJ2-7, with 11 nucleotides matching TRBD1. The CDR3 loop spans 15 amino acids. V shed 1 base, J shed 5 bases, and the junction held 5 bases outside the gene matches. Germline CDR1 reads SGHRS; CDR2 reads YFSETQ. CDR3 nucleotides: TGCGCCAGCAGCTTGAGGGGGACAGGGGGAGACGAGCAGTACTTC. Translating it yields CASSLRGTGGDEQYF.

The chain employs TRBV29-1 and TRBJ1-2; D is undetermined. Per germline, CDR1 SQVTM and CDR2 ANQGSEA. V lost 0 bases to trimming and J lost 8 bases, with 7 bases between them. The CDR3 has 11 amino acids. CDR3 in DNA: TGCAGCGTTGAAGAAGGATTGGGCTACACCTTC. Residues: CSVEEGLGYTF.

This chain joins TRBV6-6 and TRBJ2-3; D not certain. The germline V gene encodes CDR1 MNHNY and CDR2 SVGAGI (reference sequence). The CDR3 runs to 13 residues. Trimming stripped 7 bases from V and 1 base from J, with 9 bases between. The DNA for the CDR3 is TGTGCCAGCATCCCCGGAGGCACAGATACGCAGTATTTT. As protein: CASIPGGTDTQYF.

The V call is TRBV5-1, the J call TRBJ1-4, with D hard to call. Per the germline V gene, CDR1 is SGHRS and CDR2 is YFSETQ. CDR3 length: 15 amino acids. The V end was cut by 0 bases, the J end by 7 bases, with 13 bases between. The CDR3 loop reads CASSLANRAGEKLFF. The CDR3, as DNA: TGCGCCAGCAGCTTGGCCAATAGGGCGGGTGAAAAACTGTTTTTT. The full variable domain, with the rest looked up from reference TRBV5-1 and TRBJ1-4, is KAGVTQTPRYLIKTRGQQVTLSCSPISGHRSVSWYQQTPGQGLQFLFEYFSETQRNKGNFPGRFSGRQFSNSRSEMNVSTLELGDSALYLCASSLANRAGEKLFFGSGTQLSVL.

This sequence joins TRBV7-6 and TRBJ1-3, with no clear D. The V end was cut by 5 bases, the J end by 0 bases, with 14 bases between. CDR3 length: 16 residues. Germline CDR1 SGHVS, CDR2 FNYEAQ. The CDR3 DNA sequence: TGTGCCAGCAGCCCCCAGATCCAACACTCTGGAAACACCATATATTTT. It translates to CASSPQIQHSGNTIYF.

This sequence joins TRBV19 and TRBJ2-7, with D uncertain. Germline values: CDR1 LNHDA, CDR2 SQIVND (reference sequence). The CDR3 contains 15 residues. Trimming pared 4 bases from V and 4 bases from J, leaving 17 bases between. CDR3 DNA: TGTGCCAGTAGTACAGTACATGGGAATCGGTACGAGCAGTACTTC. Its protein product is CASSTVHGNRYEQYF.

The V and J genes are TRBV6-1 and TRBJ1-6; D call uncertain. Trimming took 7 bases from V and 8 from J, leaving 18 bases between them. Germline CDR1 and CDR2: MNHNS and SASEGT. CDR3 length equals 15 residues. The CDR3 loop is CASTSRSQIDSPLHF. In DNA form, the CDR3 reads TGTGCCAGCACTTCCAGGAGCCAGATTGATTCACCCCTCCACTTT.

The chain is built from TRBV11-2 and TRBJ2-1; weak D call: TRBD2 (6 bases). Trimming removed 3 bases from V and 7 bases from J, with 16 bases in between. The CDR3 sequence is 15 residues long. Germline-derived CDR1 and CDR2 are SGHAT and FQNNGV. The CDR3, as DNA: TGTGCCAGCAGCTTGCTTGCGGGTCGGGGGAATGAGCAGTTCTTC. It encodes CASSLLAGRGNEQFF.

The CDR3 DNA sequence: TGTGCCAGCAGCCCGATGCGTGGCTACACCTTC. Its protein is CASSPMRGYTF. The chain links TRBV7-2 to TRBJ1-2, with D uncertain. The CDR3 runs 11 residues. V was clipped by 5 bases and J by 7 bases, with 8 bases between them. Germline CDR1 SGHTA, CDR2 FQGNSA.

The DNA for the CDR3 is TGTGCCAGCAGTGATATACTAGCGGGAGCTGACAATGAGCAGTTCTTC. This gives the protein CASSDILAGADNEQFF. The chain couples TRBV28 to TRBJ2-1; 11 nucleotides align to TRBD2. CDR1 and CDR2 (germline): MDHEN, SYDVKM. The V segment lost 5 bases and the J segment 5 bases; nucleotides outside the gene matches: 8. The CDR3 length is 16 residues. The variable domain in full, completed from reference TRBV28 and TRBJ2-1, reads DVKVTQSSRYLVKRTGEKVFLECVQDMDHENMFWYRQDPGLGLRLIYFSYDVKMKEKGDIPEGYSVSREKKERFSLILESASTNQTSMYLCASSDILAGADNEQFFGPGTRLTVL.

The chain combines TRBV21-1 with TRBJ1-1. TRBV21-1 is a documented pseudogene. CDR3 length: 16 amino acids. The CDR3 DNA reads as TGTGCCAGCAGCAAAACGGAGCTGCGACGTGCCCGTTTGACTTTCTTT. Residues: CASSKTELRRARLTFF.

CDR3 DNA: TGCGCCAGCAGCCATTCCGGGACAGGCGTCTACGAGCAGTACTTC. It codes for CASSHSGTGVYEQYF. V and J are TRBV4-1 and TRBJ2-7; 8 nucleotides match TRBD1. The CDR3 consists of 15 residues. The V gene's germline CDR1 is MGHRA and CDR2 YSYEKL. V was pared by 3 bases and J by 3 bases, with 7 bases of the junction left unmatched.

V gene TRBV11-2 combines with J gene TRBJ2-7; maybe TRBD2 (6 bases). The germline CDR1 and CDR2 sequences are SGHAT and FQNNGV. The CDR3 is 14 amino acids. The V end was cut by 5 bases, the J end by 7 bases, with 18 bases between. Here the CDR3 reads CASSPGRGGSEQYF. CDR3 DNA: TGTGCCAGCAGCCCCGGGCGGGGCGGCAGTGAGCAGTACTTC.

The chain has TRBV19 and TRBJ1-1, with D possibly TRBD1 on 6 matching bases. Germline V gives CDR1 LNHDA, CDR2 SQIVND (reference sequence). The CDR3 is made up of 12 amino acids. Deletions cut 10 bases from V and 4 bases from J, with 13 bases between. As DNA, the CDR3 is TGTGCCACCACAGGGAGTCGCACTGAAGCTTTCTTT. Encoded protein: CATTGSRTEAFF.